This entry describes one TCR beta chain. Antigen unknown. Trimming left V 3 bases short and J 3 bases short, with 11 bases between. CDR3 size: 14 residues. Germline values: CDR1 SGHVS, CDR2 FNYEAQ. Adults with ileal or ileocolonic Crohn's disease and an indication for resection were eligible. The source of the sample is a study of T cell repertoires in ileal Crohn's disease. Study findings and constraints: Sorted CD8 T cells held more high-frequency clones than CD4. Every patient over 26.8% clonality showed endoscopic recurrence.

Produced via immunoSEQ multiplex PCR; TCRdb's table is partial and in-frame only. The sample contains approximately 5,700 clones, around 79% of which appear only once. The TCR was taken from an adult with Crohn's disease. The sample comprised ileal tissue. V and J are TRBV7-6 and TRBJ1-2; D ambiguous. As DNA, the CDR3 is TGTGCCAGCAGCTTTATTGCGGGCGACTATGGCTACACCTTC. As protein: CASSFIAGDYGYTF.